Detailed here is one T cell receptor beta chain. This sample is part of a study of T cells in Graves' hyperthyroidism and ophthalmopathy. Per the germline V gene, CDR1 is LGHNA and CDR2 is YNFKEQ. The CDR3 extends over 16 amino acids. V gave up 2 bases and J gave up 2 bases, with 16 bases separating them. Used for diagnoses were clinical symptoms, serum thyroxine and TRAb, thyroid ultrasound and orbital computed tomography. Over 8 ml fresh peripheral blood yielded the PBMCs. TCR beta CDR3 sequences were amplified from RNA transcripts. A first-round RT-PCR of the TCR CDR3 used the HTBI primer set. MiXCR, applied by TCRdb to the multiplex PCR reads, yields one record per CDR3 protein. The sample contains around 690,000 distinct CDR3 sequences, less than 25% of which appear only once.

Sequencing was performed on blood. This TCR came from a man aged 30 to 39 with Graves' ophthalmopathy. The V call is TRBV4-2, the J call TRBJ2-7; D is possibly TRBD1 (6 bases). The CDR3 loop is CASSQFDPRGPYEQYF. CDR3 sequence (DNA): TGTGCCAGCAGCCAATTCGACCCCAGGGGCCCCTACGAGCAGTACTTC.